One T cell receptor (beta chain) is described in this entry. Generated by immunoSEQ multiplex PCR, the TCRdb table keeps only in-frame clones and is missing some. The sample yields approximately 120,000 clones, 81% seen once. This specimen comes from a study of blood T cell repertoires in COVID-19. In the study overall: PBMCs, B-cell-depleted T cells, or T cells were the source of the cDNA or gDNA that made up the material.

CDR1 is SGHRS, CDR2 YFSETQ, per germline. V shed 3 bases and J shed 4 bases, with 8 bases lying between them. This CDR3 spans 12 amino acids. What was sequenced was peripheral blood. The sequence was obtained from a man aged 30-40 years with COVID-19, enrolled during active disease. J is TRBJ2-7 and V is TRBV5-1, with D possibly TRBD1 on 5 matching bases. The CDR3 loop is CASSSDSYEQYF. The CDR3 DNA reads TGCGCCAGCAGCTCTGACAGTTACGAGCAGTACTTC.